Each of the 13 T cell receptor beta chains below was sequenced from the same sample in a study of shared clonotypes between healthy human individuals (dated by TCRdb to between 2020 and 2021). CD8 naive samples were CD45RO-negative cells positively selected for CCR7, giving a CD45RA+CCR7+ population that excluded TemRA cells. The library was made by the immunoSEQ multiplex PCR assay. This is the immuneACCESS table as TCRdb keeps it, with only in-frame sequences that have V and J called. A part of the clones is gone; compared with another copy, unresolved V genes explain less than half, and the rest is unexplained. A total of a few hundred thousand clones appear in this sample, roughly 96% of them only once. Less than 0.13% of the sample comes from the top ten. The specimen was naive CD8+ T cells sorted from blood. The cell subset or site tag for this specimen amounts to: CD45RA+CCR7+. The source is a woman aged 25 to 45 in good health.

V gene TRBV5-4 combines with J gene TRBJ2-7, with 7 bases lining up with TRBD1. CDR1 is SGHNT and CDR2 is YYREEE in the germline V gene (reference sequence). J lost 2 bases, V lost 4 bases, and 15 bases had no gene match. This CDR3 is 17 amino acids long. The CDR3 loop reads CASSPTDRVGRPYEQYF. Here the CDR3 DNA reads TGTGCCAGCAGCCCCACCGACAGGGTGGGAAGACCCTACGAGCAGTACTTC.

This chain links TRBV11-2 with TRBJ1-1; D possibly corresponds to TRBD1 (5 bases). Germline assignment: CDR1 SGHAT and CDR2 FQNNGV. With 5 bases removed from V and 4 bases from J, the gap between germline ends came to 17 bases. The CDR3 totals 15 residues. The CDR3 bases are TGTGCCAGCAGCCAATACGGGACCCGGGGCACTGAAGCTTTCTTT. Amino acid sequence: CASSQYGTRGTEAFF.

The chain links TRBV6-5 to TRBJ1-2, with D unclear. Germline CDR1 MNHEY, CDR2 SVGAGI. V lost 2 bases and J lost 7, with 11 bases in between. This CDR3 region has 13 residues. Here the CDR3 reads CASSYNEILGYTF. CDR3 nucleotide sequence: TGTGCCAGCAGTTACAACGAAATTCTTGGCTACACCTTC.

The chain carries TRBV27 and TRBJ2-7; maybe TRBD2 (5 bases). Germline CDR1 and CDR2: MNHEY and SMNVEV (reference sequence). CDR3 size: 13 residues. V shed 3 bases and J shed 4 bases, with 10 bases lying between them. DNA for the CDR3: TGTGCCAGCAGTTTGGACTCAAGGTACGAGCAGTACTTC. It encodes CASSLDSRYEQYF.

The count of this clone is one. V is TRBV27 and J is TRBJ1-1; 12 bases align to TRBD1. Germline V lookup: CDR1 MNHEY, CDR2 SMNVEV (reference sequence). The CDR3 is made up of 15 amino acids. After removal of 8 bases from V and 7 bases from J, the junction contained 11 bases not matched to a gene. DNA for the CDR3: TGTGCCAGCTTAGCCTGGGACAGGGGGCTTAGTGAAGCTTTCTTT. Encoded protein: CASLAWDRGLSEAFF.

The chain couples TRBV7-2 to TRBJ2-7, with 7 bases aligning to TRBD2. CDR1 is SGHTA and CDR2 is FQGNSA in the germline V gene. The CDR3 consists of 15 residues. V lost 4 bases to trimming and J lost 4 bases; unmatched junction nucleotides: 10. CDR3 bases: TGTGCCAGCAGCTCCCTGGGGGGGGAACTTTACGAGCAGTACTTC. This codes for CASSSLGGELYEQYF. Complete variable domain (other parts from reference TRBV7-2 and TRBJ2-7): GAGVSQSPSNKVTEKGKDVELRCDPISGHTALYWYRQSLGQGLEFLIYFQGNSAPDKSGLPSDRFSAERTGGSVSTLTIQRTQQEDSAVYLCASSSLGGELYEQYFGPGTRLTVT.

The rearrangement joins TRBV5-1 to TRBJ2-1, with TRBD2 identical over 10 bases. Germline V lookup: CDR1 SGHRS, CDR2 YFSETQ. J was trimmed by 3 bases and V by 1 base; bases with no gene match: 10. The CDR3 sequence is 18 residues long. The CDR3 DNA sequence: TGCGCCAGCAGCTTGAAAAGCGGGAGGGTCCAAAACTACAATGAGCAGTTCTTC. Its translation: CASSLKSGRVQNYNEQFF.

The gene calls are TRBV2 and TRBJ2-6; D could derive from TRBD1 or TRBD2 (5 bases each). V gave up 4 bases and J gave up 0 bases, with 10 bases separating them. The CDR3 consists of 16 residues. Germline CDR1 SNHLY, CDR2 FYNNEI. This CDR3 reads CASSAIGTSGANVLTF. Written as DNA, the CDR3 is TGTGCCAGCAGTGCAATCGGGACCTCTGGGGCCAACGTCCTGACTTTC.

The chain links TRBV27 to TRBJ2-7; 13 nucleotides line up with TRBD2. Germline-derived CDR1 and CDR2 are MNHEY and SMNVEV (reference sequence). After removal of 4 bases from V and 7 bases from J, the junction contained 4 bases not matched to a gene. The CDR3 loop spans 14 amino acids. CDR3: CASSSGLAGSEQYF. DNA of the CDR3: TGTGCCAGCAGTTCGGGACTAGCGGGATCTGAGCAGTACTTC.

This clone appeared a single time. The CDR3 sequence: CASSLFQREGLLKETQYF. CDR3 nucleotide sequence: TGTGCCAGCAGCTTGTTCCAGCGGGAGGGCCTCTTAAAAGAGACCCAGTACTTC. J is TRBJ2-5 and V is TRBV5-4; 10 positions match TRBD2. This CDR3 is 18 amino acids long. Trimming took 1 base from V and 3 from J; bases not matched to a gene: 12. Germline V CDR1 and CDR2: SGHNT, YYREEE (reference sequence).

The table lists this clone with a count of one. The chain has TRBV5-4 and TRBJ1-2; unclear D gene. Germline loops: CDR1 SGHNT, CDR2 YYREEE (reference sequence). The CDR3 runs 14 residues. Deletions cut 6 bases from V and 5 bases from J, with 17 bases between. The CDR3: CASNSVGGSYGYTF. CDR3 DNA: TGTGCCAGCAACTCGGTGGGAGGTTCATATGGCTACACCTTC.

The genes are TRBV20-1 and TRBJ2-3, with 7 bases lining up with TRBD2. Germline V gene lookup returns CDR1 DFQATT and CDR2 SNEGSKA (reference sequence). The ends lost 7 bases at V and 5 bases at J; junction bases unmatched: 3. The length of the CDR3 is 11 residues. Here the CDR3 DNA reads TGCAGTGGAACTAGCGTAGATACGCAGTATTTT. This sequence encodes CSGTSVDTQYF.

V gene TRBV21-1 combines with J gene TRBJ2-7; the D call in the table, TRBD2, was not verified against the DNA. TRBV21-1 is designated a pseudogene. The CDR3 has 19 residues. The CDR3 region has the DNA TGTGCCAGCAGCAAAGACACTAGCGGGAGGGCCAATTCTACCTACGAGCAGTACTTC. It codes for CASSKDTSGRANSTYEQYF.